Presented here are 9 T cell receptor beta chains from one specimen sequenced in a study of blood T cell repertoires in COVID-19 (dated by TCRdb to 2018 to 2021). Library preparation employed the immunoSEQ multiplex PCR assay. The table comes from immuneACCESS by way of TCRdb, which keeps in-frame sequences with V and J called. Part of the clones is missing from these tables; in studies checked, under half for an unresolved V gene and the rest for unknown reasons. This sample lists around 220,000 clones; around 75% were detected once. The top ten hold approximately 5.3% of the sample. The specimen was peripheral blood. The receptor set was obtained from a human donor in a cohort sampled during active COVID-19.

This clone was counted a few times. The rearrangement joins TRBV4-2 to TRBJ1-4, with D possibly TRBD1 on 5 matching bases. Trimming took off 0 bases at V and 4 bases at J, with 9 bases between the two ends. Germline V gene sequence: CDR1 LGHNA, CDR2 YNFKEQ. The CDR3 is 15 residues long. The CDR3 nucleotides are TGTGCCAGCAGCCAAGATTTGACAGATAATGAAAAACTGTTTTTT. Amino acid sequence: CASSQDLTDNEKLFF.

This clone was observed a few times. The rearrangement uses TRBV5-4 and TRBJ1-1, with D perhaps TRBD1 (6 bases). Germline-derived CDR1 and CDR2 are SGHNT and YYREEE (reference sequence). The ends were cut back, 3 bases at V and 0 bases at J, with 15 bases in the middle. The CDR3 extends over 16 amino acids. Written as DNA, the CDR3 is TGTGCCAGCAGCTCGGGAGGACAGACATTGAACACTGAAGCTTTCTTT. Residues: CASSSGGQTLNTEAFF.

The genes are TRBV6-6 and TRBJ1-1, with 8 positions matching TRBD1. CDR3 length equals 15 residues. V dropped 6 bases and J dropped 5; count of bases not matched to a gene: 11. The germline V gene has CDR1 MNHNY and CDR2 SVGAGI (reference sequence). The CDR3 loop reads CASRNWAQGATEAFF. The CDR3, as DNA: TGTGCCAGCAGGAACTGGGCGCAGGGGGCAACTGAAGCTTTCTTT.

The chain recombines TRBV28 with TRBJ2-7; the match to TRBD1 covers 8 bases. V lost 5 bases, J lost 4 bases, and 16 bases stayed unmatched. Germline V gives CDR1 MDHEN, CDR2 SYDVKM. The CDR3 has 17 amino acids. CDR3 sequence: CASSLRTGAGGKYEQYF. In DNA form, the CDR3 reads TGTGCCAGCAGTCTAAGAACCGGGGCAGGGGGCAAGTACGAGCAGTACTTC. Full variable domain (missing parts from reference TRBV28 and TRBJ2-7): DVKVTQSSRYLVKRTGEKVFLECVQDMDHENMFWYRQDPGLGLRLIYFSYDVKMKEKGDIPEGYSVSREKKERFSLILESASTNQTSMYLCASSLRTGAGGKYEQYFGPGTRLTVT.

The gene calls are TRBV5-1 and TRBJ2-2; 7 nucleotides align to TRBD2. The CDR3 is 17 residues long. V gave up 4 bases and J gave up 6 bases; unmatched junction bases: 15. Germline V gene sequence: CDR1 SGHRS, CDR2 YFSETQ. The CDR3: CASSADSSGPRAGELFF. CDR3 coding DNA: TGCGCCAGCAGCGCCGACTCTAGCGGACCTAGGGCCGGGGAGCTGTTTTTT. Looking up the rest from reference TRBV5-1 and TRBJ2-2 gives the full variable domain: KAGVTQTPRYLIKTRGQQVTLSCSPISGHRSVSWYQQTPGQGLQFLFEYFSETQRNKGNFPGRFSGRQFSNSRSEMNVSTLELGDSALYLCASSADSSGPRAGELFFGEGSRLTVL.

J is TRBJ1-1 and V is TRBV19; D not certain. The CDR3 covers 15 residues. Trimming removed 1 base at V and 3 bases at J, with 12 bases between. Germline V gives CDR1 LNHDA, CDR2 SQIVND (reference sequence). CDR3 in DNA: TGTGCCAGTAGTATAGGATCGCGGGGATACACTGAAGCTTTCTTT. Amino acid sequence: CASSIGSRGYTEAFF. Using reference TRBV19 and TRBJ1-1 for the parts outside the CDR3, the full variable domain is DGGITQSPKYLFRKEGQNVTLSCEQNLNHDAMYWYRQDPGQGLRLIYYSQIVNDFQKGDIAEGYSVSREKKESFPLTVTSAQKNPTAFYLCASSIGSRGYTEAFFGQGTRLTVV.

The chain recombines TRBV19 with TRBJ1-1; TRBD1 aligns across 9 bases. Germline V gene sequence: CDR1 LNHDA, CDR2 SQIVND (reference sequence). V shed 5 bases and J 1 base; nucleotides not matched to a gene: 5. The CDR3 covers 15 residues. CDR3 loop: CASSLGQGKNTEAFF. As DNA, the CDR3 is TGTGCCAGTAGTCTGGGACAGGGAAAGAACACTGAAGCTTTCTTT.

On this clone: The same CDR3 can be traced to other DNA sequences in this sample. J is TRBJ1-1 and V is TRBV28; 8 positions agree with TRBD1. This CDR3 is built from 14 residues. Per the germline V gene, CDR1 is MDHEN and CDR2 is SYDVKM. V lost 5 bases to trimming and J lost 4 bases; unmatched junction nucleotides: 6. The CDR3 coding sequence is TGTGCCAGCAGTCCCAACAGGGGGGGCACTGAAGCTTTCTTT. It translates to CASSPNRGGTEAFF. The entire variable domain, with the rest obtained from reference TRBV28 and TRBJ1-1, is as follows: DVKVTQSSRYLVKRTGEKVFLECVQDMDHENMFWYRQDPGLGLRLIYFSYDVKMKEKGDIPEGYSVSREKKERFSLILESASTNQTSMYLCASSPNRGGTEAFFGQGTRLTVV.

The V and J genes are TRBV4-1 and TRBJ2-1; D may be TRBD2 (6 bases). V dropped 1 base and J dropped 9 bases, with 7 bases sitting between them. Germline V gene sequence: CDR1 MGHRA, CDR2 YSYEKL. The CDR3 is made up of 12 amino acids. DNA for the CDR3: TGCGCCAGCAGCCAAGGGAGGGGTGAGCAGTTCTTC. Translated, it gives CASSQGRGEQFF.